A selection of T cell receptor beta chains follows, all from one sample in a study of blood T cell repertoires in COVID-19. Assay: immunoSEQ multiplex PCR; the TCRdb copy retains only in-frame clones and omits some. The sample has under 300,000 clones, 84% seen once; the top ten hold about 2%. The sequenced material came from peripheral blood. The receptors derive from a man aged 35 to 55 who had recovered from COVID-19. CDR3s include the opening cysteine and the closing phenylalanine or tryptophan. Each record gives: J gene, V gene, D gene, clone size, CDR3 DNA, CDR3 protein. D genes are given only for firm matches. Clone size, where shown, is once, few, many, or a class for clones that have expanded.

j_call: TRBJ2-5; v_call: TRBV2; d_call: TRBD1; clone_size: -; cdr3_nt: TGTGCCAGCAGTGAAGTTTCGACAGGGGGGGTCCAAGAGACCCAGTACTTC; cdr3_aa: CASSEVSTGGVQETQYF
j_call: TRBJ2-2; v_call: TRBV4-3; d_call: TRBD2; clone_size: -; cdr3_nt: TGCGCCAGCAGCCACCTCCCTATGGGGGGGGACGCCGGGGAGCTGTTTTTT; cdr3_aa: CASSHLPMGGDAGELFF
j_call: TRBJ2-3; v_call: TRBV10-2; d_call: TRBD2; clone_size: -; cdr3_nt: TGCGCCAGCAGTTTGGGGGGGAGCACAGATACGCAGTATTTT; cdr3_aa: CASSLGGSTDTQYF
j_call: TRBJ2-1; v_call: TRBV9; d_call: -; clone_size: -; cdr3_nt: TGTGCCAGCGGGAGGATCTACAATGAGCAGTTCTTC; cdr3_aa: CASGRIYNEQFF
j_call: TRBJ1-5; v_call: TRBV5-6; d_call: -; clone_size: once; cdr3_nt: TGTGCCAGCAGCTTGGGGGCCGACAATCAGCCCCAGCATTTT; cdr3_aa: CASSLGADNQPQHF
j_call: TRBJ2-4; v_call: TRBV6-5; d_call: -; clone_size: -; cdr3_nt: TGTGCCAGCAGCCGGGGGGCCCAGGGCAAAAACATTCAGTACTTC; cdr3_aa: CASSRGAQGKNIQYF
j_call: TRBJ2-7; v_call: TRBV21-1; d_call: -; clone_size: -; cdr3_nt: TGTGCCAGCAGCAGAAGAAAGGGGACAGGGTTCCACGAGCAGTACTTC; cdr3_aa: CASSRRKGTGFHEQYF
j_call: TRBJ1-2; v_call: TRBV4-1; d_call: TRBD1; clone_size: -; cdr3_nt: TGCGCCAGCAGCCCCCGAGCGGGACAGGGGTATGGCTACACCTTC; cdr3_aa: CASSPRAGQGYGYTF
j_call: TRBJ2-2; v_call: TRBV6-5; d_call: TRBD1; clone_size: -; cdr3_nt: TGTGCCAGCAGCCAACAGGGGGTTTTCGGGGAGCTGTTTTTT; cdr3_aa: CASSQQGVFGELFF
j_call: TRBJ2-7; v_call: TRBV6-5; d_call: -; clone_size: -; cdr3_nt: TGTGCCAGCAGTTACTCGATGGGGCAGGAGCAGTACTTC; cdr3_aa: CASSYSMGQEQYF
j_call: TRBJ1-6; v_call: TRBV30; d_call: TRBD1; clone_size: -; cdr3_nt: TGTGCCTGGAGTGTACTTAGGACAGGGGATTCACCCCTCCACTTT; cdr3_aa: CAWSVLRTGDSPLHF
j_call: TRBJ2-5; v_call: TRBV5-1; d_call: -; clone_size: -; cdr3_nt: TGCGCCAGCAGCGGCCGGGACACCTCACAAGAGACCCAGTACTTC; cdr3_aa: CASSGRDTSQETQYF
j_call: TRBJ1-2; v_call: TRBV7-9; d_call: TRBD1; clone_size: -; cdr3_nt: TGTGCCAGCAGCTCTCGGGACAGGGGGCCCGGCTACACCTTC; cdr3_aa: CASSSRDRGPGYTF
j_call: TRBJ2-2; v_call: TRBV7-2; d_call: -; clone_size: few; cdr3_nt: TGTGCCAGCAGCTTTAGGGGGAACACCGGGGAGCTGTTTTTT; cdr3_aa: CASSFRGNTGELFF
j_call: TRBJ2-1; v_call: TRBV6-5; d_call: TRBD2; clone_size: -; cdr3_nt: TGTGCCAGCAGTTACTCCCCCAGCGGGAGGGGAAATGAGCAGTTCTTC; cdr3_aa: CASSYSPSGRGNEQFF
j_call: TRBJ2-1; v_call: TRBV7-2; d_call: -; clone_size: -; cdr3_nt: TGTGCCAGCAGCTTAGGGCCCAGGTTGGGGTTCTTC; cdr3_aa: CASSLGPRLGFF